What follows is one TCR beta chain and its context. It lacks a known antigen. No quality values exist for individual bases; no much larger clone is one base distant. The entry originates in a study of blood T cell repertoires in COVID-19 (dated by TCRdb to the early 2020s). In terms of the full investigation: Samples from collaborators originated in the United States, Italy and Spain and spanned both the acute and convalescent phases of COVID-19. The material from the prospective study consisted of cDNA or gDNA derived from T cells, B-cell-depleted T cells, or PBMCs. The repertoires were released in a freely available public database meant as a resource for research on the immune response to SARS-CoV-2. The samples were drawn from two sources: the first 160 participants of the ongoing ImmuneRACE study, and fewer than 1,500 subjects contributed by 6 global collaborators. Where available, HLA class I and class II types were obtained from metadata supplied by the sample provider rather than from assay-based typing. Subjects who had been exposed to COVID-19, were actively infected with it, or had recovered from it provided the deeply sampled blood TCRbeta repertoires that made up the dataset. Sample metadata almost always included a de-identified subject ID, COVID-19 status, age in years and sex.

The immunoSEQ Assay, a bias-controlled multiplex PCR, was used to amplify TCRbeta CDR3 regions from genomic DNA. Regarding the original processing steps: The number of nucleated cells in each sample was estimated by amplification of reference gene primers within the assay. To quantify the absolute abundance of each unique TCRbeta CDR3 rearrangement, sequence reads were collapsed and filtered. For each sample, productive Simpson clonality was calculated by taking the square root of Simpson's diversity index across productive rearrangements. TCRdb obtained this table from immuneACCESS and retained in-frame rearrangements with V and J assigned. These tables miss some clones; where compared with another copy, unresolved V genes account for less than half of the shortfall, and the remainder is unexplained. D and trimming were read from the DNA, whereas the V and J calls and clone size are those reported in that table. The sample table holds roughly 200,000 clones, of which roughly 80% were seen once. In total, the top ten clones hold approximately 13% of the sample.

Another Seattle source contributed samples from volunteer blood donors who had recovered from COVID-19. The collaborating institutions used their own protocols to collect whole blood in K2EDTA tubes. For TCRbeta analysis, collaborator samples were shipped as frozen whole blood, as isolated PBMCs, or as DNA extracted from either sample type. Here is what the overall study found, with its caveats: Clinical and demographic metadata were provided uncurated, with the amount varying by source and participant.

Sequencing input: peripheral blood. The clonotype was recovered from a man between 45 and 60 years old who had recovered from COVID-19.

CDR3 region: CASSISRTPMNTEAFF. The DNA sequence is TGTGCCAGTAGTATTTCTAGGACACCAATGAACACTGAAGCTTTCTTT. The chain is made from TRBV19 and TRBJ1-1, and possibly TRBD1, on 5 matching bases. CDR3 length: 16 amino acids, cysteine to phenylalanine. The entry retains the CDR3 DNA only, 48 bases that are in frame from base 1. From the germline V gene (reference sequence), CDR1 is LNHDA and CDR2 is SQIVND. V was cut back by 3 bases and J by 0 bases, leaving a gap of 14 bases between them.